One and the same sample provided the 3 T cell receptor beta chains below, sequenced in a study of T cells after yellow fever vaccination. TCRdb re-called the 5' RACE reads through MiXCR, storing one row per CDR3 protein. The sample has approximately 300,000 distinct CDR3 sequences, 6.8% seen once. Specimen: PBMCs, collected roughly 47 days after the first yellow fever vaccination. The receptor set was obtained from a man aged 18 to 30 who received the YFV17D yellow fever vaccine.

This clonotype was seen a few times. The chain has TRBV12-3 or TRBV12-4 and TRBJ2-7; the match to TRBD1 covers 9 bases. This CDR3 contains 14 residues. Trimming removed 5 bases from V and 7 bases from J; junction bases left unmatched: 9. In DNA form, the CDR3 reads TGTGCCAGCAGTCCATCCGGGACAGGGACAGAGCAGTACTTC. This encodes CASSPSGTGTEQYF.

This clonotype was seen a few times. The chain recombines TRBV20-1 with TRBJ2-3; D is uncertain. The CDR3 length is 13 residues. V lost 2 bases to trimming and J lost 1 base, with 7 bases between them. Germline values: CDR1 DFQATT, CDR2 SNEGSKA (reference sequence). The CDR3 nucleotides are TGCAGTGCTAGACGCACACGCACAGATACGCAGTATTTT. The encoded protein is CSARRTRTDTQYF.

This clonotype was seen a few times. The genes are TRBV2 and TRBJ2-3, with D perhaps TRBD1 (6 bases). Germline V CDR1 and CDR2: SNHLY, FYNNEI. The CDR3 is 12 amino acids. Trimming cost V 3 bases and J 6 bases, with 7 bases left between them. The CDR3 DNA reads TGTGCCAGCAGTGATAGGGGGGATACGCAGTATTTT. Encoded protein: CASSDRGDTQYF.